This TCR beta chain was observed in a study of T cells expressing NK-cell markers. Study details: Obtained from sorted CD3+CD56+NKG2C+, CD3+CD56+NKG2C- and CD3+CD56-NKG2C+ T cells were the TCR beta repertoires.

Germline CDR1 reads SEHNR; CDR2 reads FQNEAQ (reference sequence). The CDR3 totals 17 residues. TCRdb reworked the 5' RACE reads into one entry per CDR3 protein, no DNA. Here the sample table reports some 140,000 distinct CDR3 sequences. Specimen: blood T cells: a sorted CD56 or NKG2C T cell subset, CD4+ or CD8+ T cells, or bulk PBMC T cells (not recorded which). The TCR comes from a woman aged 50 to 60 in good health. The chain has TRBV7-9 and TRBJ2-2; the TCRdb D gene call, TRBD2, has no DNA to confirm it. This CDR3 is CASSLVSGSLNTGELFF.